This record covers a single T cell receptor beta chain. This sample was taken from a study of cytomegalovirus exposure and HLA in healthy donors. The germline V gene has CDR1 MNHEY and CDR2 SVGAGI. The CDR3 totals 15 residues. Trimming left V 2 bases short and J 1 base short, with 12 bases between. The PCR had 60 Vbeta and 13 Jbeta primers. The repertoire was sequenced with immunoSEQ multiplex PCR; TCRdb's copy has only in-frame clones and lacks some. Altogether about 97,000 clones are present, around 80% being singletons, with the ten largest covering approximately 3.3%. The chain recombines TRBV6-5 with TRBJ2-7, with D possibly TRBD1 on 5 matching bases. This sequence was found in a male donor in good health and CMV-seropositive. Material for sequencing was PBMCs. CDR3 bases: TGTGCCAGCAGTTACGACGGACAAGAATCCTACGAGCAGTACTTC. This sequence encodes CASSYDGQESYEQYF.